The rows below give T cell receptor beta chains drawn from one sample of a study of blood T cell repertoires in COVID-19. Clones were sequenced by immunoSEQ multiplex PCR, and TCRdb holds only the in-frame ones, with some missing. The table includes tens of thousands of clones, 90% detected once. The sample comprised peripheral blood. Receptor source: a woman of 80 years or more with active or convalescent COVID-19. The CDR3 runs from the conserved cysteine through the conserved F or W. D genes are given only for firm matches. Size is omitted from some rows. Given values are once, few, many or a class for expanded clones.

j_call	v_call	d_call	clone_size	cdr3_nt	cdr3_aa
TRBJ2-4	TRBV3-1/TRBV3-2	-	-	TGTGCCAGCAGGCAAGGAGGGGCCAAAAACATTCAGTACTTC	CASRQGGAKNIQYF
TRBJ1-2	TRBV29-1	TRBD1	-	TGCAGCGTTGAGTTTCAGGGGGCTTTTGATGGCTACACCTTC	CSVEFQGAFDGYTF
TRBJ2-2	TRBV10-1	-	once	TGCGCCAGCAGCGGTGTATTAGACACCGGGGAGCTGTTTTTT	CASSGVLDTGELFF
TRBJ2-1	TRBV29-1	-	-	TGCAGCGCCCCGCGGGTCTACAACAATGAGCAGTTCTTC	CSAPRVYNNEQFF
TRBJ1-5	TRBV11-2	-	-	TGTGCCAGCAGCTTAGCCCGAGATCAGCCCCAGCATTTT	CASSLARDQPQHF
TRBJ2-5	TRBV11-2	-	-	TGTGCCAGCAGCTTAGATAGGTTGTCAGGGGCGTACCAAGAGACCCAGTACTTC	CASSLDRLSGAYQETQYF
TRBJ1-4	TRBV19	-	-	TGTGCCAGTAGTGGAGAGGGTCAGGAAAAACTGTTTTTT	CASSGEGQEKLFF
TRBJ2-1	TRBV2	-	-	TGTGCCAGCAGTGAGAGGACACCTAACAATGAGCAGTTCTTC	CASSERTPNNEQFF
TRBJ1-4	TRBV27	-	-	TGTGCCAGCACCCAAAGGAGAAATGAAAAACTGTTTTTT	CASTQRRNEKLFF
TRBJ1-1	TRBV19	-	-	TGTGCCAGTAGTCATCGGAGGAACACTGAAGCTTTCTTT	CASSHRRNTEAFF
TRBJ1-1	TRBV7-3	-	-	TGTGCCAGCAGACTACGGCCGACGAACACTGAAGCTTTCTTT	CASRLRPTNTEAFF
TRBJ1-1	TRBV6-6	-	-	TGTGCCAGCAGTAAAGGGGGCACTGAAGCTTTCTTT	CASSKGGTEAFF
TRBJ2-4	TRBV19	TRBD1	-	TGTGCCAGTAGTACTGGACAGGGAGGCGCCAAAAACATTCAGTACTTC	CASSTGQGGAKNIQYF
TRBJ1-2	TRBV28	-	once	TGTGCCAGCAGTTTAGTACAGAACTATGGCTACACCTTC	CASSLVQNYGYTF
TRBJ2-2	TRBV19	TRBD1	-	TGTGCCAGTAGTATTAATCAGGGGGCTAAATCTTTCGGGGAGCTGTTTTTT	CASSINQGAKSFGELFF
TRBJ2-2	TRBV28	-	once	TGTGCCAGCAGTATCATTAGCGGCTTCACCGGGGAGCTGTTTTTT	CASSIISGFTGELFF
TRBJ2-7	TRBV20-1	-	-	TGCAGTGCTAGTGCCGGGACTGGCTACGAGCAGTACTTC	CSASAGTGYEQYF
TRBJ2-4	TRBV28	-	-	TGTGCCAGCAGTCCCCATGGCCCCGGGGTATCATACATTCAGTACTTC	CASSPHGPGVSYIQYF
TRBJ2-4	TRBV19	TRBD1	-	TGTGCCAGTAGTTCCGGGACAGGCAACATTCAGTACTTC	CASSSGTGNIQYF
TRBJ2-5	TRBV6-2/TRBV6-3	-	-	TGTGCCAGCAGTTACCCTCAACCGACAGTGGGGATACAAGAGACCCAGTACTTC	CASSYPQPTVGIQETQYF
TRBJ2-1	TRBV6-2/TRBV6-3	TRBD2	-	TGTGCCAGCAGTCATAGCGGGAGGGCCTACAATGAGCAGTTCTTC	CASSHSGRAYNEQFF
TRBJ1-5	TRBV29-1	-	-	TGCAGCGTTGAAGGGGGCAGGGACAATCAGCCCCAGCATTTT	CSVEGGRDNQPQHF
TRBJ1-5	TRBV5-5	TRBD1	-	TGTGCCAGCAGCTTCGTCGGACAGGGGGATGGTCAGCCCCAGCATTTT	CASSFVGQGDGQPQHF